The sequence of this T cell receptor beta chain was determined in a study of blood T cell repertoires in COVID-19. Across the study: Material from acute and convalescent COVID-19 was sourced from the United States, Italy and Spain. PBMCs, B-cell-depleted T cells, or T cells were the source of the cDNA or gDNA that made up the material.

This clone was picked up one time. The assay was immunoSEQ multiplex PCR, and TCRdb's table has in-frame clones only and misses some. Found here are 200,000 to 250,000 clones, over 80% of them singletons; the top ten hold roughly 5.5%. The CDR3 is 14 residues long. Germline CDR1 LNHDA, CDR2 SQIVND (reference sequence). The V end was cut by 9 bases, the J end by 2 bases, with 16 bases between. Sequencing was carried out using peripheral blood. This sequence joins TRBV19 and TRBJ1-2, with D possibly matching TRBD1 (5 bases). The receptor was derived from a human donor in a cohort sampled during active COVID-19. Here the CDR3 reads CASRRAGSNYGYTF. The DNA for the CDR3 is TGTGCCAGCCGCCGAGCAGGGTCAAACTATGGCTACACCTTC.